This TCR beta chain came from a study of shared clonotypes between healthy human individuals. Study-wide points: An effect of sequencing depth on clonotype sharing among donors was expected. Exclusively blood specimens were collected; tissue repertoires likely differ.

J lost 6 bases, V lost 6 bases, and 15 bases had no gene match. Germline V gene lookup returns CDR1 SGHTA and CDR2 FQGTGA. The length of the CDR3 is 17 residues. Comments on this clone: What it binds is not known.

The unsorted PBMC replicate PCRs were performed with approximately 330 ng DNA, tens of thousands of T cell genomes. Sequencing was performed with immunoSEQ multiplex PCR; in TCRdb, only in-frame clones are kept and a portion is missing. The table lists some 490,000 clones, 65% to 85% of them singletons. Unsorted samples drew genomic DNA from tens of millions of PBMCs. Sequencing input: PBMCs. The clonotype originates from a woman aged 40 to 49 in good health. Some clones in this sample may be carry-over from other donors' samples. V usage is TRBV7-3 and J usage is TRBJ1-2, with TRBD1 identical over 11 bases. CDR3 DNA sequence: TGTGCCAGCAGTGCCCTAACTGGGACAGGGGGACTACATGGCTACACCTTC. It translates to CASSALTGTGGLHGYTF. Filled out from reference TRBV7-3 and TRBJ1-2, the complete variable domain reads GAGVSQTPSNKVTEKGKYVELRCDPISGHTALYWYRQSLGQGPEFLIYFQGTGAADDSGLPNDRFFAVRPEGSVSTLKIQRTERGDSAVYLCASSALTGTGGLHGYTFGSGTRLTVV.